This T cell receptor beta chain was found in a study of shared clonotypes between healthy human individuals. Regarding the study as a whole: Generally, naive subsets came out with larger estimated richness than memory subsets.

Data came from immunoSEQ multiplex PCR; TCRdb stores just in-frame clones and leaves some out. The repertoire holds roughly 1.4 million clones, with 98% as singletons. Trimming took 0 bases from V and 1 from J; bases not matched to a gene: 5. The CDR3 is 17 residues long. Per germline, CDR1 MNHNS and CDR2 SASEGT. Notes on this clone: Its antigen is not known.

This sequence joins TRBV6-1 and TRBJ2-2, with 7 positions matching TRBD1. Sequenced sample: naive CD4+ T cells sorted from blood. Indicated subset: CD45RA+ positively selected. The TCR sequence derives from a man aged 25 to 40 in good health. DNA of the CDR3: TGTGCCAGCAGTGAAGCGCTAGGGACAGTGAACACCGGGGAGCTGTTTTTT. It encodes CASSEALGTVNTGELFF.